This T cell receptor beta chain was recorded in a study of cytomegalovirus exposure and HLA in healthy donors. General study results and limits: Later analysis reportedly placed an Asian-associated ancestry cluster below the roughly 700-donor mean in N-insertions. In a later analysis, DRB1 alleles had the most associated TCRs; HLA-C alleles the fewest. It was 164 TCR beta chains that were listed as cytomegalovirus-associated. An analysis done earlier found most TCR beta V segments productive about 87% or about 30% of the time.

Primers: 60 Vbeta forward and 13 Jbeta reverse. The protocol was immunoSEQ multiplex PCR, while the TCRdb copy is restricted to in-frame clones and leaves out a portion. This sample's table has some 200,000 clones. A word on this clone: Its antigen is undetermined.

The CDR3 spans 15 residues. J was trimmed by 1 base and V by 4 bases; bases with no gene match: 6. Per the germline V gene, CDR1 is SQVTM and CDR2 is ANQGSEA. The sequence derives from a girl aged 2 to 9 in good health and CMV-seropositive. Sequencing was done on a sample of PBMCs. The V call is TRBV29-1, the J call TRBJ2-3, with 9 positions matching TRBD2. The CDR3 sequence: CSVAVAGAGTDTQYF. For the CDR3, the DNA is TGCAGCGTTGCCGTAGCGGGAGCGGGCACAGATACGCAGTATTTT.